Listed below are T cell receptor beta chains from one sample, sequenced in a study of blood T cell repertoires in COVID-19. Measured with immunoSEQ multiplex PCR; TCRdb has only the in-frame clones, and not every one. Among 200,000 to 250,000 clones listed, around 86% were seen once. Sequencing was done on a sample of peripheral blood. These TCRs come from an elderly man with acute or convalescent COVID-19. Both conserved end residues are part of each CDR3. Fields, in order: J gene, V gene, clone size, D gene, CDR3 DNA, CDR3 protein. D genes are given only for firm matches. Clone size appears in some rows only: once, few, many, or a class for an expanded clone.

j_gene: TRBJ1-1
v_gene: TRBV2
abundance: .
d_gene: .
CDR3nt: TGTGCCAGCAGTGGAGAGACTGAAGCTTTCTTT
CDR3aa: CASSGETEAFF

j_gene: TRBJ2-3
v_gene: TRBV28
abundance: .
d_gene: .
CDR3nt: TGTGCCAGCACCGCCGCGGGCTGGACGCAGTATTTT
CDR3aa: CASTAAGWTQYF

j_gene: TRBJ1-1
v_gene: TRBV4-3
abundance: .
d_gene: .
CDR3nt: TGCGCCAGCAGCCAAGATACTTGGGCAGGGAACACTGAAGCTTTCTTT
CDR3aa: CASSQDTWAGNTEAFF

j_gene: TRBJ2-3
v_gene: TRBV6-5
abundance: few
d_gene: TRBD1
CDR3nt: TGTGCCAGCAGTTACTCGAGGGGGCTAGGTCCAGATACGCAGTATTTT
CDR3aa: CASSYSRGLGPDTQYF

j_gene: TRBJ1-4
v_gene: TRBV9
abundance: few
d_gene: TRBD1
CDR3nt: TGTGCCAGCAGCCTTCCTACCGGGACAGGGGATGAAAAACTGTTTTTT
CDR3aa: CASSLPTGTGDEKLFF

j_gene: TRBJ1-5
v_gene: TRBV7-9
abundance: .
d_gene: TRBD1
CDR3nt: TGTGCCAGCAGCTTAGGCGACAGGGGGCAACAGCCCCAGCATTTT
CDR3aa: CASSLGDRGQQPQHF

j_gene: TRBJ2-3
v_gene: TRBV2
abundance: .
d_gene: .
CDR3nt: TGTGCCAGCACCCAACGGAGGATTTGGGATACGCAGTATTTT
CDR3aa: CASTQRRIWDTQYF

j_gene: TRBJ2-5
v_gene: TRBV20-1
abundance: .
d_gene: .
CDR3nt: TGCAGTGCTAGGTTCGGAGAGACCCAGTACTTC
CDR3aa: CSARFGETQYF

j_gene: TRBJ1-1
v_gene: TRBV6-2/TRBV6-3
abundance: .
d_gene: TRBD1
CDR3nt: TGTGCCAGCAGTTACAACAGGGGAGGGAACACTGAAGCTTTCTTT
CDR3aa: CASSYNRGGNTEAFF

j_gene: TRBJ1-2
v_gene: TRBV28
abundance: .
d_gene: .
CDR3nt: TGTGCCAGCAGTTTGCAGGGGAACTATGGCTACACCTTC
CDR3aa: CASSLQGNYGYTF

j_gene: TRBJ1-5
v_gene: TRBV28
abundance: .
d_gene: TRBD1
CDR3nt: TGTGCCAGCAGTTTGGGACAGGGTGGCGGCAATCAGCCCCAGCATTTT
CDR3aa: CASSLGQGGGNQPQHF

j_gene: TRBJ1-2
v_gene: TRBV3-1/TRBV3-2
abundance: .
d_gene: .
CDR3nt: TGTGCCAGCAGCCAGGACAGCTCCTATGGCTACACCTTC
CDR3aa: CASSQDSSYGYTF

j_gene: TRBJ1-2
v_gene: TRBV6-5
abundance: .
d_gene: TRBD1
CDR3nt: TGTGCCAGCAGTCCGGGACAGACAAACTATGGCTACACCTTC
CDR3aa: CASSPGQTNYGYTF

j_gene: TRBJ1-1
v_gene: TRBV7-9
abundance: .
d_gene: .
CDR3nt: TGTGCCAGCAGCTTATCCGGGGGAGGTACTGAAGCTTTCTTT
CDR3aa: CASSLSGGGTEAFF

j_gene: TRBJ1-2
v_gene: TRBV28
abundance: .
d_gene: .
CDR3nt: TGTGCCAGCAGTTTGGCAGGGGACTATGGCTACACCTTC
CDR3aa: CASSLAGDYGYTF

j_gene: TRBJ2-7
v_gene: TRBV28
abundance: .
d_gene: .
CDR3nt: TGTGCCAGCAGTGCAGGGGGGTTCGGGGAGCAGTACTTC
CDR3aa: CASSAGGFGEQYF

j_gene: TRBJ2-1
v_gene: TRBV14
abundance: once
d_gene: .
CDR3nt: TGTGCCAGCAGCCTGTGGAGGGCGGGGAACTACAATGAGCAGTTCTTC
CDR3aa: CASSLWRAGNYNEQFF

j_gene: TRBJ1-4
v_gene: TRBV3-1/TRBV3-2
abundance: few
d_gene: .
CDR3nt: TGTGCCAGCAGCCAAGTGCTGGGCCTAACTAATGAAAAACTGTTTTTT
CDR3aa: CASSQVLGLTNEKLFF

j_gene: TRBJ1-2
v_gene: TRBV6-2/TRBV6-3
abundance: .
d_gene: .
CDR3nt: TGTGCCAGCAGTTACTCGATTCGGGGTTTGAACACTGGCTACACCTTC
CDR3aa: CASSYSIRGLNTGYTF

j_gene: TRBJ1-5
v_gene: TRBV6-2/TRBV6-3
abundance: .
d_gene: .
CDR3nt: TGTGCCAGCAGTTACTCGGGTTGGGGGGTGGATAGCAATCAGCCCCAGCATTTT
CDR3aa: CASSYSGWGVDSNQPQHF

j_gene: TRBJ1-1
v_gene: TRBV27
abundance: .
d_gene: TRBD1
CDR3nt: TGTGCCAGCAGCTCCGTACAGGGGCCTGAAGCTTTCTTT
CDR3aa: CASSSVQGPEAFF

j_gene: TRBJ2-5
v_gene: TRBV5-4
abundance: .
d_gene: .
CDR3nt: TGTGCCAGCAGCTTGGGGCCTCAGATACAAGAGACCCAGTACTTC
CDR3aa: CASSLGPQIQETQYF

j_gene: TRBJ2-2
v_gene: TRBV28
abundance: .
d_gene: TRBD1
CDR3nt: TGTGCCAGCGGGGACAGGGGGAACACCGGGGAGCTGTTTTTT
CDR3aa: CASGDRGNTGELFF

j_gene: TRBJ1-5
v_gene: TRBV6-5
abundance: .
d_gene: .
CDR3nt: TGTGCCAGCAGTTATCTGGGAGTCAATCAGCCCCAGCATTTT
CDR3aa: CASSYLGVNQPQHF

j_gene: TRBJ1-5
v_gene: TRBV10-2
abundance: few
d_gene: TRBD1
CDR3nt: TGCGCCAGCAGTTTTGGACAGGGTCAGCCCCAGCATTTT
CDR3aa: CASSFGQGQPQHF

j_gene: TRBJ1-1
v_gene: TRBV28
abundance: .
d_gene: .
CDR3nt: TGTGCCAGCCTGAACGGCGGGGGCGCAGGCACTGAAGCTTTCTTT
CDR3aa: CASLNGGGAGTEAFF

j_gene: TRBJ2-1
v_gene: TRBV27
abundance: .
d_gene: TRBD2
CDR3nt: TGTGCCAGCAGCAGGACTAGCGGGAACCCCGTGGGGCAGTTCTTC
CDR3aa: CASSRTSGNPVGQFF

j_gene: TRBJ1-2
v_gene: TRBV4-1
abundance: .
d_gene: .
CDR3nt: TGCGCCAGCAGCTCCGCCGGGACACCGCCTTTCTATGGCTACACCTTC
CDR3aa: CASSSAGTPPFYGYTF

j_gene: TRBJ2-2
v_gene: TRBV7-2
abundance: .
d_gene: .
CDR3nt: TGTGCCAGCAGCTTAGGGCTTCCGAACACCGGGGAGCTGTTTTTT
CDR3aa: CASSLGLPNTGELFF

j_gene: TRBJ2-3
v_gene: TRBV18
abundance: .
d_gene: .
CDR3nt: TGTGCCAGCTCACGGTGGGAGAAGGCAGATACGCAGTATTTT
CDR3aa: CASSRWEKADTQYF

j_gene: TRBJ2-7
v_gene: TRBV28
abundance: .
d_gene: TRBD1
CDR3nt: TGTGCCAGCAGTCAGGGACAGGGGCTCCTGGAGCAGTACTTC
CDR3aa: CASSQGQGLLEQYF

j_gene: TRBJ2-7
v_gene: TRBV4-2
abundance: .
d_gene: TRBD2
CDR3nt: TGTGCCAGCAGCCAAGCCGGACTAGCGGGAGTAGGCGAGCAGTACTTC
CDR3aa: CASSQAGLAGVGEQYF

j_gene: TRBJ1-1
v_gene: TRBV11-2
abundance: few
d_gene: TRBD1
CDR3nt: TGTGCCAGCAGACCGACAGGGATGAACACTGAAGCTTTCTTT
CDR3aa: CASRPTGMNTEAFF

j_gene: TRBJ2-7
v_gene: TRBV12-3/TRBV12-4
abundance: once
d_gene: TRBD2
CDR3nt: TGTGCCAGCAGCCATAGCGGGGGGGCAAACGACTTC
CDR3aa: CASSHSGGANDF

j_gene: TRBJ2-1
v_gene: TRBV5-1
abundance: .
d_gene: TRBD2
CDR3nt: TGCGCCAGCAGCCCTCCGGGACTAGCGGGAGTTTCAGAGCAGTTCTTC
CDR3aa: CASSPPGLAGVSEQFF

j_gene: TRBJ2-5
v_gene: TRBV3-1/TRBV3-2
abundance: .
d_gene: TRBD2
CDR3nt: TGTGCCAGCAGCCAAGACCCGAAGGGAGCGGGGGGGGAGACCCAGTACTTC
CDR3aa: CASSQDPKGAGGETQYF

j_gene: TRBJ2-1
v_gene: TRBV5-6
abundance: .
d_gene: TRBD1
CDR3nt: TGTGCCAGCAGCTTGCCGGGACAGGGTAACAATGAGCAGTTCTTC
CDR3aa: CASSLPGQGNNEQFF

j_gene: TRBJ2-5
v_gene: TRBV7-9
abundance: once
d_gene: .
CDR3nt: TGTGCCAGCAGCTGGCCAACCGGCGGGTCTCAAGAGACCCAGTACTTC
CDR3aa: CASSWPTGGSQETQYF

j_gene: TRBJ1-2
v_gene: TRBV27
abundance: .
d_gene: .
CDR3nt: TGTGCCAGCACCTACTCGGGCAGGGAAAGATATGGCTACACCTTC
CDR3aa: CASTYSGRERYGYTF

j_gene: TRBJ1-5
v_gene: TRBV28
abundance: .
d_gene: TRBD1
CDR3nt: TGTGCCAGCAGTACCGCAGGGGGCGGCAATCAGCCCCAGCATTTT
CDR3aa: CASSTAGGGNQPQHF

j_gene: TRBJ1-6
v_gene: TRBV27
abundance: .
d_gene: TRBD1
CDR3nt: TGTGCCAGCCGGGACAGGGACAATTCACCCCTCCACTTT
CDR3aa: CASRDRDNSPLHF

j_gene: TRBJ1-1
v_gene: TRBV10-1
abundance: .
d_gene: .
CDR3nt: TGCGCCAGCACTAATACAAGTCGCGGGATTGGTCACCCTGAAGCTTTCTTT
CDR3aa: CASTNTSRGIGHPEAFF

j_gene: TRBJ2-1
v_gene: TRBV19
abundance: once
d_gene: TRBD2
CDR3nt: TGTGCCAGTAGTAGGAGCGGGACTTTCTACAATGAGCAGTTCTTC
CDR3aa: CASSRSGTFYNEQFF

j_gene: TRBJ1-2
v_gene: TRBV4-1
abundance: .
d_gene: .
CDR3nt: TGCGCCAGCAGCCAATGGGGAGGCCATTCTAACTATGGCTACACCTTC
CDR3aa: CASSQWGGHSNYGYTF

j_gene: TRBJ1-2
v_gene: TRBV5-1
abundance: .
d_gene: TRBD1
CDR3nt: TGCGCCAGCAGCTTGGAGGGGGCCGTCAACTATGGCTACACCTTC
CDR3aa: CASSLEGAVNYGYTF

j_gene: TRBJ2-1
v_gene: TRBV10-3
abundance: .
d_gene: TRBD2
CDR3nt: TGTGCCATCAGTGATACGACTAGCGGGAGGATGGATGAGCAGTTCTTC
CDR3aa: CAISDTTSGRMDEQFF

j_gene: TRBJ2-5
v_gene: TRBV19
abundance: .
d_gene: .
CDR3nt: TGTGCCAGTAGTGGCTTTCTTCAGGAAAAGACCCAGTACTTC
CDR3aa: CASSGFLQEKTQYF

j_gene: TRBJ1-6
v_gene: TRBV3-1/TRBV3-2
abundance: once
d_gene: .
CDR3nt: TGTGCCAGCAGCCAAGGGGCGGAGGGAAGTTCACCCCTCCACTTT
CDR3aa: CASSQGAEGSSPLHF

j_gene: TRBJ1-6
v_gene: TRBV5-1
abundance: .
d_gene: .
CDR3nt: TGCGCCAGCAGCTTCGCAGGGGTCAATTCACCCCTCCACTTT
CDR3aa: CASSFAGVNSPLHF

j_gene: TRBJ2-1
v_gene: TRBV23-1
abundance: .
d_gene: .
CDR3nt: TGCGCCAGCAGTCCGGCCGGGACTCACAATGAGCAGTTCTTC
CDR3aa: CASSPAGTHNEQFF

j_gene: TRBJ1-4
v_gene: TRBV5-1
abundance: .
d_gene: .
CDR3nt: TGCGCCAGCAGCGGCGAAGAGGGTGCGGGGCCTTACGTTGAAAAACTGTTTTTT
CDR3aa: CASSGEEGAGPYVEKLFF

j_gene: TRBJ1-4
v_gene: TRBV28
abundance: .
d_gene: TRBD1
CDR3nt: TGTGCCAGCCGCTTCGCAGGGGGGAATGAAAAACTGTTTTTT
CDR3aa: CASRFAGGNEKLFF

j_gene: TRBJ2-5
v_gene: TRBV6-1
abundance: .
d_gene: TRBD1
CDR3nt: TGTGCCAGCAGTCCCCGAAGACAGGGACAAGAGACCCAGTACTTC
CDR3aa: CASSPRRQGQETQYF